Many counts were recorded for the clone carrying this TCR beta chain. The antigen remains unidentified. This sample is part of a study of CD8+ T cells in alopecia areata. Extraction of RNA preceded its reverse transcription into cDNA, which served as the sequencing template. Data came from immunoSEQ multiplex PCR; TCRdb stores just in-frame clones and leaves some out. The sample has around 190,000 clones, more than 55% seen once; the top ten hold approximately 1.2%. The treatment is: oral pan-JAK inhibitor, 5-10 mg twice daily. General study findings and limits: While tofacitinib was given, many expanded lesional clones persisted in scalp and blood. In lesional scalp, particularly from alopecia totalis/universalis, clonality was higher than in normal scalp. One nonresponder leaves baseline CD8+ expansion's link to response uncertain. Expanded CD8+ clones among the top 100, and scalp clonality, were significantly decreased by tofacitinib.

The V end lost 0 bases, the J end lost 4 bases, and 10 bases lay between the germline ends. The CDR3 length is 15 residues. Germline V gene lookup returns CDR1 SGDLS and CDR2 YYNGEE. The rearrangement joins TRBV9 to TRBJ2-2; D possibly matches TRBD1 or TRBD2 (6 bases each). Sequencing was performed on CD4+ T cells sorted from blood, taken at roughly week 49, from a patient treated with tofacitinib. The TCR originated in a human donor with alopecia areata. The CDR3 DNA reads TGTGCCAGCAGCGTAGAGGGGGGCAGCACCGGGGAGCTGTTTTTT. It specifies CASSVEGGSTGELFF.